This TCR beta chain was captured in a study of regulatory T cells in long-lasting Graves disease. Study overall: For under 3 months, newly diagnosed Graves' patients had been taking antithyroid drugs. Overall study results and limits: Newly diagnosed patients shared more than 750 public clonotypes; persistent patients shared approximately 2,900.

The CDR3 consists of 16 residues. The germline gives CDR1 LGHDT, CDR2 YNNKEL (reference sequence). V lost 0 bases, J lost 0 bases, and 9 bases lay in between. Time point noted: newly diagnosed GD, antithyroid drugs for less than 3 months. RNA extracted from PBMCs served as the sequencing template. Concerning this clonotype itself: No antigen is known for it.

CDR3 regions were amplified by Arm-PCR using iRepertoire HTBI primers to build TCR beta libraries. TCRdb re-called the multiplex PCR reads through MiXCR, storing one row per CDR3 protein. The repertoire holds fewer than 650,000 distinct CDR3 sequences, with less than 20% as singletons. These same data were also listed under a study on T cells in Graves' hyperthyroidism and ophthalmopathy.

The sample was peripheral blood mononuclear cells (PBMCs), taken at new diagnosis, from a patient treated with antithyroid drugs. The V and J genes are TRBV3-1 and TRBJ2-1; D unclear. The TCR originated in a woman aged 30 to 39 with Graves disease. The CDR3 DNA reads TGTGCCAGCAGCCAAGATATACGGAGCTCCTACAATGAGCAGTTCTTC. This translates into CASSQDIRSSYNEQFF.